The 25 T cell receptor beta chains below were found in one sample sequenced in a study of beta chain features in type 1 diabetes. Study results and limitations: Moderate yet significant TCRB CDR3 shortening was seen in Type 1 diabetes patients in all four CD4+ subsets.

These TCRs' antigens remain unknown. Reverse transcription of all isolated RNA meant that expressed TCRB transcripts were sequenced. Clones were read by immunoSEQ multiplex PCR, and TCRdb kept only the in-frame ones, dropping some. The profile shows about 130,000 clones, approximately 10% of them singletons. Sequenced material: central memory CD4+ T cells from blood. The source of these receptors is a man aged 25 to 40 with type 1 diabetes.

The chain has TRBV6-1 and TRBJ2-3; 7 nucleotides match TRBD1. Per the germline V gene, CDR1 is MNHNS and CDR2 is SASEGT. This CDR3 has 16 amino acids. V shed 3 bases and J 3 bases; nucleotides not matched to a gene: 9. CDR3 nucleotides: TGTGCCAGCAGTGATTTCGGGGACAGTCCTACAGATACGCAGTATTTT. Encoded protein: CASSDFGDSPTDTQYF.

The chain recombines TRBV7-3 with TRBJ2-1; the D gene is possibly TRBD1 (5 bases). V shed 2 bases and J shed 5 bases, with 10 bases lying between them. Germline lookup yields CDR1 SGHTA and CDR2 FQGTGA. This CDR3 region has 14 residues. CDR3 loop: CASSLGALNNEQFF. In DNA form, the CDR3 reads TGTGCCAGCAGCTTAGGGGCCCTAAACAATGAGCAGTTCTTC.

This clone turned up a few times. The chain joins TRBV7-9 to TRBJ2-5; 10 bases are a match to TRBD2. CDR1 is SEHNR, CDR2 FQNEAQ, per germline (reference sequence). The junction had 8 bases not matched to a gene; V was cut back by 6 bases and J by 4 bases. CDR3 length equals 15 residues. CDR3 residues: CASRFSSGGAETQYF. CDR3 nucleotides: TGTGCCAGCAGGTTTTCTAGCGGGGGAGCAGAGACCCAGTACTTC.

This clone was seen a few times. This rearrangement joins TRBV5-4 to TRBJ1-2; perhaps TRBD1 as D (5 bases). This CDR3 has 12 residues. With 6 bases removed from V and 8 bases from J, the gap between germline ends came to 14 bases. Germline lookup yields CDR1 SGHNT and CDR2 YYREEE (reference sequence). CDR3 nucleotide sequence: TGTGCCAGCACGGACCAGGGCGCAGGCTACACCTTC. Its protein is CASTDQGAGYTF.

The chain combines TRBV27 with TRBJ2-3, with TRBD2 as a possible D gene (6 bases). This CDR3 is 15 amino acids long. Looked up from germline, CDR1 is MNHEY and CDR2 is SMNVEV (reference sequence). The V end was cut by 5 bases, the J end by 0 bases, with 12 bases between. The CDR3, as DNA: TGTGCCAGCAGTCCAATAGCGGCTAGCACAGATACGCAGTATTTT. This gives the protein CASSPIAASTDTQYF.

DNA for the CDR3: TGTGCCAGCAGCAACCCGACAGGGACCCTTAGGCCGAACACTGAAGCTTTCTTT. Its protein product is CASSNPTGTLRPNTEAFF. The J gene is TRBJ1-1, the V gene TRBV21-1; TRBD1, the D gene given by the table, was not confirmed from the DNA. TRBV21-1 is marked as a pseudogene. CDR3 length equals 18 residues.

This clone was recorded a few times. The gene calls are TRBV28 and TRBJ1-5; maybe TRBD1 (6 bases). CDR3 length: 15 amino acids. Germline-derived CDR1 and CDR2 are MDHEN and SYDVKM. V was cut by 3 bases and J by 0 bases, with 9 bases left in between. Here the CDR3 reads CASSFETGSNQPQHF. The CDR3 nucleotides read TGTGCCAGCAGTTTCGAGACAGGTAGCAATCAGCCCCAGCATTTT.

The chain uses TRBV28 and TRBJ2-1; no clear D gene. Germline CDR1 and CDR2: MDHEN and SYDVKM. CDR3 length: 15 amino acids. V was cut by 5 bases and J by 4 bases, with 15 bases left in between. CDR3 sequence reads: CASSGETIYYNEQFF. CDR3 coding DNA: TGTGCCAGCAGTGGCGAGACAATATATTACAATGAGCAGTTCTTC. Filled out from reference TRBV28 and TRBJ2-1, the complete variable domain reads DVKVTQSSRYLVKRTGEKVFLECVQDMDHENMFWYRQDPGLGLRLIYFSYDVKMKEKGDIPEGYSVSREKKERFSLILESASTNQTSMYLCASSGETIYYNEQFFGPGTRLTVL.

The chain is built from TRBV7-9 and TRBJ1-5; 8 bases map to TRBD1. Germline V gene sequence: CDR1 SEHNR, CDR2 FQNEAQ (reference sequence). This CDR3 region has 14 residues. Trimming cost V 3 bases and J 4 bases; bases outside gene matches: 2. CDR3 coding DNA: TGTGCCAGCAGCTTGGGACAGGTAAATCAGCCCCAGCATTTT. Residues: CASSLGQVNQPQHF.

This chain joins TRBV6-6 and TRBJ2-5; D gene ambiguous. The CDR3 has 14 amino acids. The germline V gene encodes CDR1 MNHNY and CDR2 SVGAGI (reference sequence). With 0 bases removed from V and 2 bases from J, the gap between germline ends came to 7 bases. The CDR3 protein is CASSYSTGQETQYF. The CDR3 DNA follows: TGTGCCAGCAGTTACTCGACTGGGCAAGAGACCCAGTACTTC.

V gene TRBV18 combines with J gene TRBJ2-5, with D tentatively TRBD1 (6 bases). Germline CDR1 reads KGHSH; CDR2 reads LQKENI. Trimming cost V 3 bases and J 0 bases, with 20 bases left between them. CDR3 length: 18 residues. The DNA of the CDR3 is TGTGCCAGCTCACCTCGGGGTATGACAGGATTGTACCAAGAGACCCAGTACTTC. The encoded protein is CASSPRGMTGLYQETQYF.

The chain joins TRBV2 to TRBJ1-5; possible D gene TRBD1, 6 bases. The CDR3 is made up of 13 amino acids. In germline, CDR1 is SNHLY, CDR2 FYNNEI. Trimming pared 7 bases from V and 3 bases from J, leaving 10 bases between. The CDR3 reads CASTRTVNQPQHF. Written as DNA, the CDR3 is TGTGCCAGCACCCGGACAGTCAATCAGCCCCAGCATTTT.

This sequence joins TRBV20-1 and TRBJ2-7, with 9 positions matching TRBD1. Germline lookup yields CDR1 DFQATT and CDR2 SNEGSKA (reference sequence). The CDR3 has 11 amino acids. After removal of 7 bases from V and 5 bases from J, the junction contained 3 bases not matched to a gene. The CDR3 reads CSGRQGDEQYF. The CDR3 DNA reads TGCAGTGGACGACAGGGGGACGAGCAGTACTTC.

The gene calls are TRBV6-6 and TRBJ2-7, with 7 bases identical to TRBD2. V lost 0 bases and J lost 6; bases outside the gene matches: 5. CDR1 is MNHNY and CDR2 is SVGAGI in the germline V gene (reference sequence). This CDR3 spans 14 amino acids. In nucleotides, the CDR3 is TGTGCCAGCAGTTACTCGAGGGAGGGTGGCGAGCAGTACTTC. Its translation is CASSYSREGGEQYF.

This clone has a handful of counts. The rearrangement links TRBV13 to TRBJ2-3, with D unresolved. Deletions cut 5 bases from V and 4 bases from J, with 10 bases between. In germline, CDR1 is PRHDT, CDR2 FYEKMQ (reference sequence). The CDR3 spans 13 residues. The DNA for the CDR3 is TGTGCCAGCAGCCCGCGGCGTTCAGATACGCAGTATTTT. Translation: CASSPRRSDTQYF.

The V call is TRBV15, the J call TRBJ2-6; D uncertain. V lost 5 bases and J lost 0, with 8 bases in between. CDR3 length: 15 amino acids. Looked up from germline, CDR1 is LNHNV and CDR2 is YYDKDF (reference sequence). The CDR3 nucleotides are TGTGCCACCAGCTTCCGGAGCTCTGGGGCCAACGTCCTGACTTTC. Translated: CATSFRSSGANVLTF.

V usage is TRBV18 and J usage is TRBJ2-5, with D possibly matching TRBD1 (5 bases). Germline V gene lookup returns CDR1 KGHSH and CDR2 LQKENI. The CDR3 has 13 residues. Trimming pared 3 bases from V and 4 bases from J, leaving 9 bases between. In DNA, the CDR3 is TGTGCCAGCTCACCGACAGATGCAGAGACCCAGTACTTC. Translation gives CASSPTDAETQYF.

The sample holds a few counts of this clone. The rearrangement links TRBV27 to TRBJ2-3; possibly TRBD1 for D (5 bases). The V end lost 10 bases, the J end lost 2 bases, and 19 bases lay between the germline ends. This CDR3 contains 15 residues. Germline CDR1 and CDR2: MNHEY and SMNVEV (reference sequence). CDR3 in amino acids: CATKRAGPFTDTQYF. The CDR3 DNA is TGTGCCACGAAACGGGCAGGGCCATTCACAGATACGCAGTATTTT.

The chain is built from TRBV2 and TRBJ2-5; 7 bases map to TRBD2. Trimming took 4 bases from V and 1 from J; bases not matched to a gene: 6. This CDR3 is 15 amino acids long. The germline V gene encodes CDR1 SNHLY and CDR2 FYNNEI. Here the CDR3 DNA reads TGTGCCAGCAGTGCAGGACTAGTTTCCCAAGAGACCCAGTACTTC. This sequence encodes CASSAGLVSQETQYF.

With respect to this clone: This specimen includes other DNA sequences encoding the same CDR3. The CDR3 reads CASSVRNTEAFF. DNA for the CDR3: TGTGCCAGCAGTGTTAGGAACACTGAAGCTTTCTTT. V usage is TRBV6-1 and J usage is TRBJ1-1; the D is unclear. This CDR3 region has 12 residues. Trimming left V 4 bases short and J 1 base short, with 4 bases between. CDR1 is MNHNS, CDR2 SASEGT, per germline.

CDR3 in DNA: TGCAGCGTTCGAGTAGGGGTAGGGCCTGAAGCTTTCTTT. Translating it yields CSVRVGVGPEAFF. The rearrangement joins TRBV29-1 to TRBJ1-1; tentatively, D is TRBD1 (5 bases). The CDR3 is 13 residues long. Germline values: CDR1 SQVTM, CDR2 ANQGSEA. The V and J ends lost 5 bases and 6 bases respectively, with 16 bases between them.

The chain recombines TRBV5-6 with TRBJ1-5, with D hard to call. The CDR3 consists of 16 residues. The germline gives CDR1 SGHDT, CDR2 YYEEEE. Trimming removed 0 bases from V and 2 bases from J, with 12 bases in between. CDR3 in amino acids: CASSLGPEGGNQPQHF. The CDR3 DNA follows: TGTGCCAGCAGCTTGGGGCCGGAGGGAGGCAATCAGCCCCAGCATTTT.

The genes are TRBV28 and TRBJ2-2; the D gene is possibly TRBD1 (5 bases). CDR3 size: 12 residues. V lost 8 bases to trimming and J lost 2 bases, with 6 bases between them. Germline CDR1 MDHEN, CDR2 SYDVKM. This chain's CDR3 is CASQGNTGELFF. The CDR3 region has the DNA TGTGCCAGCCAGGGAAACACCGGGGAGCTGTTTTTT.

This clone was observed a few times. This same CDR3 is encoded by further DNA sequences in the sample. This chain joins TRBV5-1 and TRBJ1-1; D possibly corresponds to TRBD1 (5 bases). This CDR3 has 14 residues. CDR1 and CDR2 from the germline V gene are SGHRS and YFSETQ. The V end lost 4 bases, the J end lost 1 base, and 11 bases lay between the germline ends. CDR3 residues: CASSLGRENTEAFF. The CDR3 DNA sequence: TGCGCCAGCAGCCTGGGACGGGAGAACACTGAAGCTTTCTTT.

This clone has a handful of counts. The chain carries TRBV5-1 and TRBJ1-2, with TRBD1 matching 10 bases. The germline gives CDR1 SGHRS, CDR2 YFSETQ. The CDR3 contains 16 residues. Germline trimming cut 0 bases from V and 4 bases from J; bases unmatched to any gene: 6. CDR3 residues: CASSLGTGGSSYGYTF. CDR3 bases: TGCGCCAGCAGCTTGGGGACAGGGGGGTCATCCTATGGCTACACCTTC.